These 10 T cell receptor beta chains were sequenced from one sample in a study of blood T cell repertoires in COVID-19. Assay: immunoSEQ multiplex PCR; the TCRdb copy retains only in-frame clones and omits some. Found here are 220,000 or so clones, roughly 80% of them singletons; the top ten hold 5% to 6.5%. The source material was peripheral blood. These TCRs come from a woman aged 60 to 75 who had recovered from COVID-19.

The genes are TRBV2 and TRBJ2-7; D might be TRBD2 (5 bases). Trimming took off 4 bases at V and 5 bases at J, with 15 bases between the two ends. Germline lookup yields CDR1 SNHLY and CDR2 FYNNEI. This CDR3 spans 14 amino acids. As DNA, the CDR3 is TGTGCCAGCAGTGCGGGGTTGTCAACGAACGAGCAGTACTTC. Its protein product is CASSAGLSTNEQYF.

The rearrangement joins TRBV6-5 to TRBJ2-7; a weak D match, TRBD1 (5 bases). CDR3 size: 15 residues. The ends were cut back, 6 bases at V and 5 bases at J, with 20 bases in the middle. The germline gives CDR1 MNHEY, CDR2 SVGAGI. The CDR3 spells CASSRDPQGSDEQYF. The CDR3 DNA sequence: TGTGCCAGCAGCCGAGACCCGCAGGGTTCCGACGAGCAGTACTTC.

The CDR3 DNA sequence: TGCGCCAGCAGCAGCCAGGGGGCAGGGAACACTGAAGCTTTCTTT. Translating gives CASSSQGAGNTEAFF. The chain has TRBV5-1 and TRBJ1-1; the match to TRBD1 covers 8 bases. Germline CDR1 reads SGHRS; CDR2 reads YFSETQ. V shed 4 bases, J shed 1 base, and the junction held 6 bases outside the gene matches. The CDR3 contains 15 residues. The whole variable domain, remainder taken from reference TRBV5-1 and TRBJ1-1, is KAGVTQTPRYLIKTRGQQVTLSCSPISGHRSVSWYQQTPGQGLQFLFEYFSETQRNKGNFPGRFSGRQFSNSRSEMNVSTLELGDSALYLCASSSQGAGNTEAFFGQGTRLTVV.

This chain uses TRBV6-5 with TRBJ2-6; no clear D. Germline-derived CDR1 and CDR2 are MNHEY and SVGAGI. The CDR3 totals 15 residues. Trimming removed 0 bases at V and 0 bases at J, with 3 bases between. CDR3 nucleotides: TGTGCCAGCAGTTACTCGAGCTCTGGGGCCAACGTCCTGACTTTC. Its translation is CASSYSSSGANVLTF.

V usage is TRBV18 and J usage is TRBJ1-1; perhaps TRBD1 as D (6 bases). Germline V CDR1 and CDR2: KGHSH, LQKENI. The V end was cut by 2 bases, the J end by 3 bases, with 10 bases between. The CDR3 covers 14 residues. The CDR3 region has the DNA TGTGCCAGCTCACCATTGGGGGCTGACACTGAAGCTTTCTTT. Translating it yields CASSPLGADTEAFF.

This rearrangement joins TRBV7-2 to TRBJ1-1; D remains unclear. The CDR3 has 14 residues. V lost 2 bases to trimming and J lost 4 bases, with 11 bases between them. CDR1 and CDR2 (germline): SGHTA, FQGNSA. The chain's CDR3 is CASSLSGYRTEAFF. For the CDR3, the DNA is TGTGCCAGCAGCTTATCGGGGTATCGCACTGAAGCTTTCTTT.

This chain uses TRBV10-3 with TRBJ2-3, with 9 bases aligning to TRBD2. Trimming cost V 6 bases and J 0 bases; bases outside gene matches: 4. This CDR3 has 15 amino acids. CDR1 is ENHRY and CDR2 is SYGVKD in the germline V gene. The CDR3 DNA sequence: TGTGCCATCAGCCGGACTAGCGTAAGCACAGATACGCAGTATTTT. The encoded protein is CAISRTSVSTDTQYF.

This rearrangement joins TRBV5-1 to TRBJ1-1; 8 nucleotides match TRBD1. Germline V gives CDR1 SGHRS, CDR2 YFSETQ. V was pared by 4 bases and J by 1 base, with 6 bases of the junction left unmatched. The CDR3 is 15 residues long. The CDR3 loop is CASSPQTGANTEAFF. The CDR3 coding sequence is TGCGCCAGCAGCCCCCAGACAGGGGCGAACACTGAAGCTTTCTTT.

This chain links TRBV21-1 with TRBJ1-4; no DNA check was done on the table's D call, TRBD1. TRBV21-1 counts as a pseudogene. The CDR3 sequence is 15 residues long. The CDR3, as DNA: TGTGCCAGCAGCACTGACGTGAGACAGGATGAAAAACTGTTTTTT. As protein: CASSTDVRQDEKLFF.

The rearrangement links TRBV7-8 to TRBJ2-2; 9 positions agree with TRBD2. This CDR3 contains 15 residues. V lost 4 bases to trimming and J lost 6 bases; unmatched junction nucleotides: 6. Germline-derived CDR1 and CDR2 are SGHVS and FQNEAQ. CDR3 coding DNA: TGTGCCAGCAGCTCGCGGGAGGGCCTCGCCGGGGAGCTGTTTTTT. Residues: CASSSREGLAGELFF.